Shown below are 28 T cell receptor beta chains from a single sample sequenced in a study of shared clonotypes between healthy human individuals. Here immunoSEQ multiplex PCR was the method, and the copy in TCRdb shows in-frame clones only, minus some. The profile shows 1,400,000 or so clones, around 98.5% of them singletons. Sequenced sample: naive CD4+ T cells sorted from blood. Documented subset: CD45RA+ positively selected. These receptor sequences come from a man aged 25 to 40 in good health.

The chain joins TRBV2 to TRBJ1-5; the D is unclear. Between the trimmed V and J ends, which lost 7 bases and 3 bases, there was a span of 13 bases. This CDR3 contains 14 residues. The germline V gene has CDR1 SNHLY and CDR2 FYNNEI. The CDR3 region has the DNA TGTGCCAGCAAGCCGGATGATCCCAATCAGCCCCAGCATTTT. Residues: CASKPDDPNQPQHF.

The rearrangement joins TRBV28 to TRBJ2-7, with 7 bases identical to TRBD1. Germline loops: CDR1 MDHEN, CDR2 SYDVKM. CDR3 length: 16 amino acids. With 6 bases clipped from V and 4 bases from J, the junction kept 15 bases outside the gene matches. The CDR3 DNA is TGTGCCAGCAGCCCGGGGACAGTCTTAGTTTCATACGAGCAGTACTTC. Residues: CASSPGTVLVSYEQYF.

With regard to this clone: Other DNA sequences within the sample encode an identical CDR3. The chain employs TRBV10-3 and TRBJ2-3; the D is unclear. The CDR3 spans 14 residues. From germline, CDR1 is ENHRY and CDR2 SYGVKD. V was cut by 0 bases and J by 0 bases, with 4 bases left in between. The CDR3 DNA sequence: TGTGCCATCAGTGAGTCGCGGAGCACAGATACGCAGTATTTT. It is translated as CAISESRSTDTQYF.

The chain has TRBV5-8 and TRBJ2-6; 10 nucleotides line up with TRBD1. Germline V gene data show CDR1 as SGHTS and CDR2 as YDEGEE. The CDR3 length is 17 residues. The ends lost 3 bases at V and 2 bases at J; junction bases unmatched: 5. CDR3 DNA sequence: TGTGCCAGCAGCTCTAGGACAGGGGGAGCTGGGGCCAACGTCCTGACTTTC. It specifies CASSSRTGGAGANVLTF.

The sample holds one count of this clone. The V call is TRBV6-1, the J call TRBJ2-7, with TRBD2 matching over 10 bases. CDR3 size: 15 residues. Germline V gene data show CDR1 as MNHNS and CDR2 as SASEGT. V was pared by 5 bases and J by 3 bases, with 7 bases of the junction left unmatched. The CDR3 DNA reads as TGTGCCAGCAGTCAGACTAGCGGGCAATACTACGAGCAGTACTTC. Translation: CASSQTSGQYYEQYF.

This sequence joins TRBV15 and TRBJ2-3; 7 positions agree with TRBD1. V lost 0 bases and J lost 1; bases outside the gene matches: 4. The CDR3 has 16 amino acids. The germline V gene has CDR1 LNHNV and CDR2 YYDKDF (reference sequence). CDR3 residues: CATSRELGTGTDTQYF. CDR3 nucleotide sequence: TGTGCCACCAGCAGAGAGTTGGGGACAGGCACAGATACGCAGTATTTT.

The chain joins TRBV6-5 to TRBJ2-7; TRBD2 is a possible D gene (6 bases). This CDR3 region has 14 residues. Germline CDR1 is MNHEY and CDR2 is SVGAGI. V was shortened by 2 bases and J by 1 base, with 9 bases between the two germline ends. In DNA, the CDR3 is TGTGCCAGCAGTTACGTGCGGGGTTCCTACGAGCAGTACTTC. This gives the protein CASSYVRGSYEQYF.

V and J are TRBV19 and TRBJ1-4; 7 positions agree with TRBD1. Germline V gives CDR1 LNHDA, CDR2 SQIVND (reference sequence). The CDR3 has 15 amino acids. J lost 8 bases, V lost 6 bases, and 12 bases had no gene match. CDR3 sequence reads: CASSNPGQSWEKLFF. The CDR3 DNA reads TGTGCCAGTAGCAATCCGGGACAGTCTTGGGAAAAACTGTTTTTT.

This chain connects TRBV7-9 to TRBJ2-1; 14 nucleotides line up with TRBD2. The CDR3 length is 16 residues. Looked up from germline, CDR1 is SEHNR and CDR2 is FQNEAQ (reference sequence). V was clipped by 3 bases and J by 8 bases; unmatched bases: 6. As DNA, the CDR3 is TGTGCCAGCAGCTTTAGGCAGACTAGCGGGAGGGATGAGCAGTTCTTC. Its protein product is CASSFRQTSGRDEQFF.

The chain recombines TRBV5-1 with TRBJ2-3; no clear D. Per the germline V gene, CDR1 is SGHRS and CDR2 is YFSETQ. V gave up 0 bases and J gave up 2 bases, with 10 bases separating them. This CDR3 has 15 amino acids. The CDR3, as DNA: TGCGCCAGCAGCTTGGTTCGAAGGGACACAGATACGCAGTATTTT. Translating it yields CASSLVRRDTDTQYF.

This chain uses TRBV14 with TRBJ2-2, with a possible D match to TRBD1 (6 bases). Germline CDR1 reads SGHDN; CDR2 reads FVKESK. V was trimmed by 3 bases and J by 6 bases, leaving 20 bases between them. This CDR3 spans 17 amino acids. The CDR3 DNA reads TGTGCCAGCAGCCATTTCGCTGGGGGCGAAGCGTCCGGGGAGCTGTTTTTT. Its protein product is CASSHFAGGEASGELFF.

This chain joins TRBV5-1 and TRBJ2-1; 10 bases agree with TRBD2. V lost 0 bases to trimming and J lost 5 bases; unmatched junction nucleotides: 11. CDR1 is SGHRS and CDR2 is YFSETQ in the germline V gene. The CDR3 has 18 amino acids. The DNA for the CDR3 is TGCGCCAGCAGCTTGGGAAGCGGGAGGGCCTGGGGGGACAATGAGCAGTTCTTC. Encoded protein: CASSLGSGRAWGDNEQFF. Based on the CDR3 plus reference TRBV5-1 and TRBJ2-1, the full variable domain is KAGVTQTPRYLIKTRGQQVTLSCSPISGHRSVSWYQQTPGQGLQFLFEYFSETQRNKGNFPGRFSGRQFSNSRSEMNVSTLELGDSALYLCASSLGSGRAWGDNEQFFGPGTRLTVL.

The rearrangement links TRBV19 to TRBJ1-4, with a weak D call TRBD1 (5 bases). Germline-derived CDR1 and CDR2 are LNHDA and SQIVND (reference sequence). V lost 5 bases and J lost 4, with 14 bases in between. The CDR3 sequence is 15 residues long. In DNA form, the CDR3 reads TGTGCCAGTAGTGAGAAGGGGCGCTTTAATGAAAAACTGTTTTTT. This codes for CASSEKGRFNEKLFF.

The chain uses TRBV5-4 and TRBJ2-1; 8 nucleotides align to TRBD2. The ends lost 4 bases at V and 8 bases at J; junction bases unmatched: 14. The CDR3 totals 16 residues. Germline CDR1 and CDR2: SGHNT and YYREEE (reference sequence). CDR3 DNA: TGTGCCAGCAGCCCCGGCTTCGGGAGGGGGTCCGATGAGCAGTTCTTC. Amino acid sequence: CASSPGFGRGSDEQFF.

The J gene is TRBJ1-1, the V gene TRBV18, with D tentatively TRBD1 (6 bases). Germline loops: CDR1 KGHSH, CDR2 LQKENI. CDR3 length equals 15 residues. Trimming cost V 2 bases and J 5 bases, with 15 bases left between them. This chain's CDR3 is CASSPRRPGATEAFF. CDR3 coding DNA: TGTGCCAGCTCACCAAGGCGACCGGGGGCTACTGAAGCTTTCTTT.

V is TRBV5-1 and J is TRBJ2-1; D may correspond to TRBD1 or TRBD2 (5 bases each). The CDR3 is made up of 18 amino acids. The germline gives CDR1 SGHRS, CDR2 YFSETQ. The ends were cut back, 0 bases at V and 8 bases at J, with 24 bases in the middle. CDR3 protein: CASSLARGAGFRSDEQFF. CDR3 coding DNA: TGCGCCAGCAGCTTGGCCAGAGGGGCCGGGTTTCGATCTGATGAGCAGTTCTTC.

V is TRBV19 and J is TRBJ2-3; possible D gene TRBD1, 6 bases. CDR3 length equals 16 residues. Trimming pared 5 bases from V and 1 base from J, leaving 16 bases between. Germline CDR1 and CDR2: LNHDA and SQIVND (reference sequence). The CDR3 nucleotides are TGTGCCAGTAGTTCCCGAAGGGGGTTGGGCACAGATACGCAGTATTTT. This translates into CASSSRRGLGTDTQYF.

This clone appeared a single time. V usage is TRBV4-1 and J usage is TRBJ2-1; 12 bases are a match to TRBD2. CDR3 length equals 15 residues. CDR1 is MGHRA, CDR2 YSYEKL, per germline. Losses at the gene ends were 1 base for V and 9 bases for J; bases not matched to a gene: 4. For the CDR3, the DNA is TGCGCCAGCAGCCAAGGACTAGCGGGAGTATCTGAGCAGTTCTTC. Translation: CASSQGLAGVSEQFF.

The rearrangement links TRBV28 to TRBJ2-1; the match to TRBD1 covers 9 bases. Trimming removed 3 bases from V and 8 bases from J; junction bases left unmatched: 5. Per the germline V gene, CDR1 is MDHEN and CDR2 is SYDVKM. The CDR3 runs to 14 residues. CDR3 coding DNA: TGTGCCAGCAGTTTTCGACAGGGGGTCGATGAGCAGTTCTTC. Amino acid sequence: CASSFRQGVDEQFF.

The chain combines TRBV10-2 with TRBJ2-1; 7 bases are shared with TRBD2. In germline, CDR1 is WSHSY, CDR2 SAAADI. CDR3 size: 14 residues. The ends lost 6 bases at V and 0 bases at J; junction bases unmatched: 2. The CDR3 spells CASRGGSSYNEQFF. The CDR3 DNA reads as TGCGCCAGCAGGGGCGGGAGCTCCTACAATGAGCAGTTCTTC.

The V gene is TRBV11-2, the J gene TRBJ1-5; D gene ambiguous. V lost 5 bases to trimming and J lost 3 bases, with 14 bases between them. CDR1 is SGHAT, CDR2 FQNNGV, per germline. The CDR3 loop spans 15 amino acids. This chain's CDR3 is CASSQNMGDNQPQHF. The CDR3 DNA follows: TGTGCCAGCAGCCAAAACATGGGCGACAATCAGCCCCAGCATTTT.

This chain connects TRBV29-1 to TRBJ2-5, with 9 bases that match TRBD1. V lost 1 base to trimming and J lost 5 bases; unmatched junction nucleotides: 5. The CDR3 loop spans 14 amino acids. Germline V gene lookup returns CDR1 SQVTM and CDR2 ANQGSEA. CDR3 amino acids: CSVEGGTGYETQYF. The CDR3 DNA sequence: TGCAGCGTTGAAGGCGGGACAGGGTATGAGACCCAGTACTTC.

This chain uses TRBV9 with TRBJ2-1; D perhaps matches TRBD2 (6 bases). The CDR3 spans 16 residues. In germline, CDR1 is SGDLS, CDR2 YYNGEE. The V gene lost 4 bases and the J gene lost 4 bases, with 18 bases spanning the gap. CDR3 DNA: TGTGCCAGCAGCCCTCGCCTCGCTAGCGCGTACAATGAGCAGTTCTTC. Translation gives CASSPRLASAYNEQFF.

Only one count was recorded for this clone. The chain employs TRBV18 and TRBJ2-1, with 9 bases identical to TRBD1. This CDR3 region has 14 residues. Germline CDR1 reads KGHSH; CDR2 reads LQKENI. With 3 bases clipped from V and 7 bases from J, the junction kept 4 bases outside the gene matches. CDR3 sequence: CASSPRQGGNEQFF. As DNA, the CDR3 is TGTGCCAGCTCACCTCGACAGGGGGGGAATGAGCAGTTCTTC.

This clone was picked up one time. The rearrangement links TRBV5-5 to TRBJ2-1, with 8 bases identical to TRBD1. CDR1 is SGHKS, CDR2 YYEKEE, per germline (reference sequence). The CDR3 has 14 amino acids. V shed 4 bases and J 5 bases; nucleotides not matched to a gene: 5. The CDR3 coding sequence is TGTGCCAGCAGCAAGACAGGGGAGGACAATGAGCAGTTCTTC. Amino acid sequence: CASSKTGEDNEQFF.

The chain links TRBV7-2 to TRBJ1-4; D may be TRBD1 (5 bases). The CDR3 covers 15 residues. The V gene lost 3 bases and the J gene lost 5 bases, with 13 bases spanning the gap. CDR1 and CDR2 (germline): SGHTA, FQGNSA. The CDR3, as DNA: TGTGCCAGCAGCTTTCAGGGAAACATCAATGAAAAACTGTTTTTT. As protein: CASSFQGNINEKLFF.

In its sample, this clone was seen once. The genes are TRBV28 and TRBJ2-3; 9 bases match TRBD1. V shed 1 base, J shed 1 base, and the junction held 12 bases outside the gene matches. Germline V CDR1 and CDR2: MDHEN, SYDVKM. This CDR3 is built from 19 residues. CDR3 bases: TGTGCCAGCAGTTTATCAAGACCGGGACAGGGTTTTGGCACAGATACGCAGTATTTT. Translated, it gives CASSLSRPGQGFGTDTQYF. Combining the CDR3 with reference TRBV28 and TRBJ2-3 gives the whole variable domain DVKVTQSSRYLVKRTGEKVFLECVQDMDHENMFWYRQDPGLGLRLIYFSYDVKMKEKGDIPEGYSVSREKKERFSLILESASTNQTSMYLCASSLSRPGQGFGTDTQYFGPGTRLTVL.

This sequence joins TRBV10-3 and TRBJ1-1; D is uncertain. This CDR3 contains 15 residues. The germline V and J ends were trimmed by 0 bases and 0 bases, with 8 bases remaining between them. Germline CDR1 ENHRY, CDR2 SYGVKD. CDR3 loop: CAISESGRMNTEAFF. The CDR3 DNA reads as TGTGCCATCAGTGAGTCGGGCAGAATGAACACTGAAGCTTTCTTT.